This T cell receptor (beta chain) appears in the sequencing data of a study of cytomegalovirus exposure and HLA in healthy donors. Study-wide results and limits: Among the CMV-associated chains, a few were confirmed in vitro as specific for CMV antigens. Upon later analysis, HLA-associated TCR beta chains proved more clonally expanded than other, equally common chains. Later, an analysis found that common viral pathogens appeared to be linked with several of the most significant clusters.

The PCR was carried out with 60 Vbeta primers and 13 Jbeta primers. Sequencing used immunoSEQ multiplex PCR; TCRdb keeps in-frame clones, though not all of them. Of some 93,000 clones detected, 9.4% appear once; the ten largest clones hold 4.5% to 6%. With respect to this clone: Its specificity is unknown.

The V and J ends lost 0 bases and 9 bases respectively, with 27 bases between them. Germline CDR1 reads LGHNA; CDR2 reads YSLEER. The CDR3 spans 19 residues. The chain is built from TRBV4-3 and TRBJ2-1, with D perhaps matching TRBD1 (6 bases). The TCR sequence derives from a man aged 50-59 years in good health and CMV-seropositive. The sample consisted of PBMCs. The CDR3 loop is CASSQDWGFGAGEYGEQFF. As DNA, the CDR3 is TGCGCCAGCAGCCAAGATTGGGGGTTCGGGGCAGGGGAATATGGTGAGCAGTTCTTC.